Included here is one T cell receptor (beta chain) sequence, with context. These data belong to a study of cytomegalovirus exposure and HLA in healthy donors. Study as a whole: Early released data had about 85 million unique TCRs, all coming from HLA-typed donors.

Use of 60 Vbeta and 13 Jbeta primers characterized the PCR. Clones were sequenced by immunoSEQ multiplex PCR, and TCRdb holds only the in-frame ones, with some missing. The table shows roughly 120,000 clones, with less than 80% occurring only once. Germline CDR1 SQVTM, CDR2 ANQGSEA. V was clipped by 4 bases and J by 9 bases, with 13 bases between them. This CDR3 comprises 12 residues. The receptor was isolated from a middle-aged man in good health and CMV-seronegative. The chain recombines TRBV29-1 with TRBJ2-1; perhaps TRBD1 as D (6 bases). Sequenced sample: PBMCs. CDR3 protein: CSVVRTATEQFF. The CDR3 nucleotides are TGCAGCGTTGTTCGGACAGCGACTGAGCAGTTCTTC.